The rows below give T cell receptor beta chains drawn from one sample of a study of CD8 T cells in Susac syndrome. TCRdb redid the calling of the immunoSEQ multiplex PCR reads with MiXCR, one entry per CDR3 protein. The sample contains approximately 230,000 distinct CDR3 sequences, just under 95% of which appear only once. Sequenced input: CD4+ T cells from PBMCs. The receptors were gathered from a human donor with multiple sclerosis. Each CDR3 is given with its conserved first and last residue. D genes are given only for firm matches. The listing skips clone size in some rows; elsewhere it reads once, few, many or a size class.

cdr3_aa: CASSPAGALAKNIQYF
cdr3_nt: TGTGCCAGCTCACCCGCCGGGGCCCTAGCCAAAAACATTCAGTACTTC
j_call: TRBJ2-4
v_call: TRBV18
clone_size: NA
d_call: NA

cdr3_aa: CSATGGIEQFF
cdr3_nt: TGCAGTGCTACTGGGGGCATCGAGCAGTTCTTC
j_call: TRBJ2-1
v_call: TRBV20-1
clone_size: once
d_call: NA

cdr3_aa: CATSRDRVVRGNQPQHF
cdr3_nt: TGTGCCACCAGCAGAGATCGAGTTGTGAGGGGCAATCAGCCCCAGCATTTT
j_call: TRBJ1-5
v_call: TRBV15
clone_size: NA
d_call: NA

cdr3_aa: CSVGDSNQPQHF
cdr3_nt: TGCAGCGTGGGTGATAGCAATCAGCCCCAGCATTTT
j_call: TRBJ1-5
v_call: TRBV29-1
clone_size: once
d_call: NA

cdr3_aa: CAISGNRTITDTQYF
cdr3_nt: TGTGCCATCAGTGGAAACAGGACAATCACAGATACGCAGTATTTT
j_call: TRBJ2-3
v_call: TRBV10-3
clone_size: NA
d_call: NA

cdr3_aa: CASSPTGRWNEQFF
cdr3_nt: TGTGCCAGCAGCCCCACCGGACGGTGGAATGAGCAGTTCTTC
j_call: TRBJ2-1
v_call: TRBV14
clone_size: NA
d_call: NA

cdr3_aa: CASSSRVNSPLHF
cdr3_nt: TGTGCCAGCAGTTCCAGGGTTAATTCACCCCTCCACTTT
j_call: TRBJ1-6
v_call: TRBV6-5
clone_size: NA
d_call: NA

cdr3_aa: CASSIKRDYGYTF
cdr3_nt: TGTGCCAGCAGCATCAAAAGGGACTATGGCTACACCTTC
j_call: TRBJ1-2
v_call: TRBV14
clone_size: NA
d_call: NA

cdr3_aa: CASTGQGWGGAELFF
cdr3_nt: TGTGCCAGCACCGGACAGGGTTGGGGGGGTGCGGAACTGTTTTTT
j_call: TRBJ1-4
v_call: TRBV6-1
clone_size: NA
d_call: TRBD1

cdr3_aa: CASSPVAGTANTEAFF
cdr3_nt: TGCGCCAGCAGCCCAGTCGCCGGGACGGCGAACACTGAAGCTTTCTTT
j_call: TRBJ1-1
v_call: TRBV4-1
clone_size: NA
d_call: NA

cdr3_aa: CSASSGAGHTEAFF
cdr3_nt: TGCAGTGCTAGTTCGGGTGCAGGTCACACTGAAGCTTTCTTT
j_call: TRBJ1-1
v_call: TRBV20-1
clone_size: NA
d_call: NA

cdr3_aa: CASSPREGSYGYTF
cdr3_nt: TGTGCCAGCAGCCCGAGGGAAGGAAGCTATGGCTACACCTTC
j_call: TRBJ1-2
v_call: TRBV7-9
clone_size: NA
d_call: NA

cdr3_aa: CAWRGGSGQPQHF
cdr3_nt: TGTGCCTGGAGAGGGGGGTCAGGTCAGCCCCAGCATTTT
j_call: TRBJ1-5
v_call: TRBV30
clone_size: NA
d_call: NA

cdr3_aa: CASRNRHGFTGELFF
cdr3_nt: TGTGCCAGCAGGAACAGACACGGATTCACCGGGGAGCTGTTTTTT
j_call: TRBJ2-2
v_call: TRBV28
clone_size: NA
d_call: NA

cdr3_aa: CASSQSPTRSAQETQYF
cdr3_nt: TGCGCCAGCAGTCAATCGCCCACGAGGAGCGCCCAAGAGACCCAGTACTTC
j_call: TRBJ2-5
v_call: TRBV23-1
clone_size: NA
d_call: NA

cdr3_aa: CASSVDRTMNTEAFF
cdr3_nt: TGTGCCAGCAGTGTTGACAGGACCATGAACACTGAAGCTTTCTTT
j_call: TRBJ1-1
v_call: TRBV2
clone_size: few
d_call: NA

cdr3_aa: CSVEDSAYGYTF
cdr3_nt: TGCAGCGTTGAAGATTCGGCCTATGGCTACACCTTC
j_call: TRBJ1-2
v_call: TRBV29-1
clone_size: NA
d_call: NA

cdr3_aa: CASSQTPGGAVEQYF
cdr3_nt: TGTGCCAGCAGCCAAACCCCGGGGGGAGCCGTCGAGCAGTACTTC
j_call: TRBJ2-7
v_call: TRBV3-1
clone_size: once
d_call: TRBD2

cdr3_aa: CASREQGRENTEAFF
cdr3_nt: TGTGCCAGCAGGGAACAGGGGAGGGAGAACACTGAAGCTTTCTTT
j_call: TRBJ1-1
v_call: TRBV28
clone_size: NA
d_call: TRBD1

cdr3_aa: CATSRDQNSPLHF
cdr3_nt: TGTGCCACCAGCAGAGATCAGAATTCACCCCTCCACTTT
j_call: TRBJ1-6
v_call: TRBV15
clone_size: few
d_call: NA